These T cell receptor beta chains were read from a single sample in a study of identical twins. MiXCR, run by TCRdb on the 5' RACE reads, gives a single entry per CDR3 protein. The repertoire holds 500,000 to 550,000 distinct CDR3 sequences, with around 20% as singletons. The sample was also linked to a second study, of T cells expressing NK-cell markers.

The sequencing input was CD4+ T cells sorted from blood. Receptors originate from a woman between 18 and 30 years old in good health. Both conserved end residues are part of each CDR3. The D gene is left open where the match is weak. Only part of the rows carry a size: once, few, many, or a class if the clone is expanded.

few	.	15	TRBJ1-1	TRBV7-3	TGTGCCAGCAGCCAATCCCCAGGGATGGGGACTGAAGCTTTCTTT	CASSQSPGMGTEAFF
few	.	15	TRBJ2-7	TRBV5-1	TGCGCCAGCAGCCGGAGCACGAGCCCTTCCTACGAGCAGTACTTC	CASSRSTSPSYEQYF
.	TRBD2	16	TRBJ2-3	TRBV5-1	TGCGCCAGCAGCGTGGGACTAGCGGGAGTTACAGATACGCAGTATTTT	CASSVGLAGVTDTQYF
few	TRBD1	14	TRBJ1-2	TRBV6-5	TGTGCCAGCAGTTACTCCTGGACAGGGGGCGTCTACACCTTC	CASSYSWTGGVYTF
few	TRBD2	13	TRBJ2-2	TRBV19	TGTGCCAGTAGGACGGGAGGGGCCGGGGAGCTGTTTTTT	CASRTGGAGELFF
few	.	15	TRBJ2-7	TRBV11-2	TGTGCCAGCAGCTTATCACGACGGGGAATCTACGAGCAGTACTTC	CASSLSRRGIYEQYF
once	.	13	TRBJ2-4	TRBV20-1	TGCAGTGCGCATGACTCGGGCAAAAACATTCAGTACTTC	CSAHDSGKNIQYF
few	TRBD2	13	TRBJ2-1	TRBV7-2	TGTGCCAGCAGCTTTAGTGGGAGGGATGAGCAGTTCTTC	CASSFSGRDEQFF
few	.	14	TRBJ1-3	TRBV20-1	TGCAGTGCCAAAAAGTTACAGGGTGGAAACACCATATATTTT	CSAKKLQGGNTIYF
.	.	15	TRBJ2-2	TRBV28	TGTGCCAGCACCCCCGGATCTACGAACACCGGGGAGCTGTTTTTT	CASTPGSTNTGELFF
.	TRBD1	16	TRBJ2-2	TRBV20-1	TGCAGTGCTAGATCACCGGGACAGGGCAACACCGGGGAGCTGTTTTTT	CSARSPGQGNTGELFF
.	TRBD2	20	TRBJ2-4	TRBV12-3/TRBV12-4	TGTGCCAGCAGTTTTATTTTCCTTGGGCTAGCGGGGCTAGCCAAAAACATTCAGTACTTC	CASSFIFLGLAGLAKNIQYF
.	TRBD1	15	TRBJ1-2	TRBV13	TGTGCCAGCAGCGCAGGGGACAGGGCCGGCTATGGCTACACCTTC	CASSAGDRAGYGYTF
few	.	13	TRBJ2-7	TRBV20-1	TGCAGTGCTCCCGGACCGAGCTCCTACGAGCAGTACTTC	CSAPGPSSYEQYF
.	TRBD1	12	TRBJ1-4	TRBV12-3/TRBV12-4	TGTGCCAGCAGCCGACAGGGCTGGAAACTGTTTTTT	CASSRQGWKLFF
.	TRBD2	16	TRBJ2-1	TRBV10-1	TGCGCCAGCAGTGAGCCCACTGGGCGGGGGGCGGAGGAGCAGTTCTTC	CASSEPTGRGAEEQFF
.	.	16	TRBJ2-1	TRBV12-3/TRBV12-4	TGTGCCAGCAGGAAACACGAAGGGGGAGAGTACAATGAGCAGTTCTTC	CASRKHEGGEYNEQFF
many	TRBD1	16	TRBJ2-1	TRBV9	TGTGCCAGCAGCGTAGTACAGGGGAGCACCTACAATGAGCAGTTCTTC	CASSVVQGSTYNEQFF
few	.	18	TRBJ1-4	TRBV6-1	TGTGCCAGCAGTCGGACCGGGACCGCAGTTGCAACTAATGAAAAACTGTTTTTT	CASSRTGTAVATNEKLFF
.	TRBD1	15	TRBJ1-1	TRBV4-2	TGTGCCAGCAGCCGACGGGGACAGGGAAACACTGAAGCTTTCTTT	CASSRRGQGNTEAFF
few	.	12	TRBJ2-7	TRBV7-2	TGTGCCAGCAGCCAATTGGTCGACGAGCAGTACTTC	CASSQLVDEQYF
few	.	18	TRBJ2-6	TRBV4-2	TGTGCCAGCAGTCAGCAGGCGGGAAGGGGGCCCCAGGGAAACGTCCTGACTTTC	CASSQQAGRGPQGNVLTF
.	.	14	TRBJ1-6	TRBV6-5	TGTGCCAGCAGTTTCGATAGACCTCGATCACCCCTCCACTTT	CASSFDRPRSPLHF
.	.	14	TRBJ2-7	TRBV5-1	TGCGCCAGCAGCTTAGGATTCCTCCAGGAGAAGCAGTACTTC	CASSLGFLQEKQYF